The 15 T cell receptor beta chains in this list originate from one sample, sequenced in a study of T-cell reconstitution after alpha-beta-depleted transplantation in children (dated by TCRdb to the mid-2010s). To prepare the library, PCR was applied. Sequencing was performed on an Illumina HiSeq 2500. To normalize quantification of the TCRbeta repertoire, the TCR libraries were built with molecular barcoding that relied on unique molecular identifiers. In-frame beta chains were kept once TCRdb had trimmed the public reads at Q25 with fastp and called clones with MiXCR. Each entry is one CDR3 protein sequence, shown with its most common DNA and genes. The sample table shows fewer than 35,000 distinct CDR3 sequences, and 18% are seen once. The top ten constitute less than 45% of the sample. The label giving this sample's time point can be read as: day 60 (about 2 months) after transplantation. What this sample's treatment or condition label stands for: allogeneic hematopoietic cell transplantation with graft depleted of TCRalphabeta T cells and CD19 B cells.

The sample here was PBMCs, mostly from graft donor cells, taken 60 days after TCRalphabeta/CD19-depleted stem cell transplant. Every receptor here comes from a male patient aged 2 to 9 who had a stem cell transplant for acute lymphoblastic leukemia, so the T cells may come from the graft donor.

This clonotype was recorded at least ten times. V is TRBV7-2 and J is TRBJ1-3; D remains ambiguous. Germline CDR1 and CDR2: SGHTA and FQGNSA. The V end was cut by 1 base, the J end by 1 base, with 8 bases between. The CDR3 runs to 15 residues. Here the CDR3 DNA reads TGTGCCAGCAGCTTAGTCGTCAAATCTGGAAACACCATATATTTT. Its translation is CASSLVVKSGNTIYF.

In its sample, this clonotype was seen a few times. This chain joins TRBV3-1 and TRBJ2-7, with 13 bases aligning to TRBD2. Losses at the gene ends were 4 bases for V and 3 bases for J; bases not matched to a gene: 9. The germline V gene has CDR1 LGHDT and CDR2 YNNKEL (reference sequence). The CDR3 has 17 residues. As DNA, the CDR3 is TGTGCCAGCAGCCGCGGTGGACTAGCGGGAGTGAGCTACGAGCAGTACTTC. This sequence encodes CASSRGGLAGVSYEQYF.

The chain uses TRBV5-1 and TRBJ2-1; no reliable D call. The germline CDR1 and CDR2 sequences are SGHRS and YFSETQ. The CDR3 runs 8 residues. Deletions cut 6 bases from V and 8 bases from J, with 0 bases between. CDR3 sequence reads: CASNEQFF. In DNA form, the CDR3 reads TGCGCCAGCAATGAGCAGTTCTTC.

There are a few counts of this clonotype. V gene TRBV4-3 combines with J gene TRBJ2-1; perhaps TRBD1 as D (5 bases). V was trimmed by 2 bases and J by 1 base, leaving 6 bases between them. The CDR3 is made up of 14 amino acids. Germline V gives CDR1 LGHNA, CDR2 YSLEER. This CDR3 reads CASSQSGSYNEQFF. Written as DNA, the CDR3 is TGCGCCAGCAGCCAATCAGGGTCCTACAATGAGCAGTTCTTC.

This clonotype was counted ten times or more. The rearrangement joins TRBV11-3 to TRBJ2-1; 14 nucleotides line up with TRBD2. Germline CDR1 is SGHNT and CDR2 is YENEEA. This CDR3 contains 19 residues. J was trimmed by 3 bases and V by 1 base; bases with no gene match: 8. CDR3: CASSLVGGTSGSYYNEQFF. The CDR3 DNA reads as TGTGCCAGCAGCTTAGTCGGGGGGACTAGCGGGAGTTACTACAATGAGCAGTTCTTC.

Many counts were recorded for this clonotype. The chain combines TRBV7-8 with TRBJ2-5, with D maybe TRBD2 (6 bases). Trimming shortened V by 1 base and J by 7 bases, and 19 bases separated the two germline ends. Germline values: CDR1 SGHVS, CDR2 FQNEAQ. There are 16 residues in the CDR3. The CDR3, as DNA: TGTGCCAGCAGCTTAGAGGTGGGACTCGCCCAGGGGACCCAGTACTTC. This sequence encodes CASSLEVGLAQGTQYF.

This clonotype was counted ten times or more. The chain is built from TRBV28 and TRBJ1-1; D unresolved. In germline, CDR1 is MDHEN, CDR2 SYDVKM. Deletions cut 0 bases from V and 2 bases from J, with 7 bases between. The CDR3 has 14 amino acids. Here the CDR3 DNA reads TGTGCCAGCAGTTTATGGTGGGGTAACACTGAAGCTTTCTTT. As protein: CASSLWWGNTEAFF.

This clonotype was seen at least ten times. The chain employs TRBV5-1 and TRBJ2-7; D is possibly TRBD1 (6 bases). The CDR3 is made up of 13 amino acids. The V end was cut by 3 bases, the J end by 2 bases, with 9 bases between. Per the germline V gene, CDR1 is SGHRS and CDR2 is YFSETQ. The DNA for the CDR3 is TGCGCCAGCAGCTCGGACAGCACCTACGAGCAGTACTTC. This sequence encodes CASSSDSTYEQYF.

This clonotype was recorded many times. V gene TRBV5-5 combines with J gene TRBJ1-6, with D hard to call. The germline gives CDR1 SGHKS, CDR2 YYEKEE (reference sequence). CDR3 length: 13 amino acids. Trimming cost V 4 bases and J 9 bases, with 11 bases left between them. In DNA, the CDR3 is TGTGCCAGCAGCCCGACACCTATTTCACCCCTCCACTTT. Its translation is CASSPTPISPLHF. Together with reference TRBV5-5 and TRBJ1-6, the CDR3 gives the full variable domain: DAGVTQSPTHLIKTRGQQVTLRCSPISGHKSVSWYQQVLGQGPQFIFQYYEKEERGRGNFPDRFSARQFPNYSSELNVNALLLGDSALYLCASSPTPISPLHFGNGTRLTVT.

In this sample, this clonotype turned up a few times. This chain links TRBV4-3 with TRBJ2-5; a weak D match, TRBD2 (5 bases). Germline V gene lookup returns CDR1 LGHNA and CDR2 YSLEER. The CDR3 has 13 residues. Trimming stripped 4 bases from V and 5 bases from J, with 11 bases between. Written as DNA, the CDR3 is TGCGCCAGCAGCCGGGGAGTGTTCGAGACCCAGTACTTC. As protein: CASSRGVFETQYF.

The chain carries TRBV18 and TRBJ1-4; D is unresolved. Per the germline V gene, CDR1 is KGHSH and CDR2 is LQKENI. This CDR3 is 13 amino acids long. The ends were cut back, 3 bases at V and 8 bases at J, with 10 bases in the middle. CDR3 nucleotides: TGTGCCAGCTCACCGAGGAGACGGGAAAAACTGTTTTTT. This codes for CASSPRRREKLFF.

This clonotype was seen repeatedly, ten times or more. The genes are TRBV6-5 and TRBJ2-7, with D possibly TRBD1 on 7 matching bases. Germline V lookup: CDR1 MNHEY, CDR2 SVGAGI. The CDR3 spans 14 residues. V was cut by 4 bases and J by 0 bases, with 10 bases left in between. The CDR3 is CASSSQGGSYEQYF. For the CDR3, the DNA is TGTGCCAGCAGTTCCCAGGGGGGCTCCTACGAGCAGTACTTC.

This clonotype was seen a few times. The chain uses TRBV20-1 and TRBJ1-6; 9 bases fit TRBD1. CDR3 length: 13 residues. Trimming at V came to 5 bases and at J to 17 bases, leaving 13 bases not matched to a gene. Germline V gene data show CDR1 as DFQATT and CDR2 as SNEGSKA (reference sequence). CDR3 loop: CSAGGQGEERIHF. CDR3 DNA sequence: TGCAGTGCTGGGGGACAGGGTGAGGAACGAATCCACTTT.

Here the CDR3 DNA reads TGTGCCAGCAGTGACTACGACAGGGGGAACACTGAAGCTTTCTTT. Protein sequence: CASSDYDRGNTEAFF. The chain recombines TRBV27 with TRBJ1-1; 8 bases align to TRBD1. This CDR3 comprises 15 residues. Trimming at V came to 5 bases and at J to 1 base, leaving 6 bases not matched to a gene. CDR1 MNHEY and CDR2 SMNVEV come from the germline V gene (reference sequence).

The chain recombines TRBV5-6 with TRBJ2-7; 12 bases fit TRBD2. The V gene's germline CDR1 is SGHDT and CDR2 YYEEEE. The V segment lost 4 bases and the J segment 4 bases; nucleotides outside the gene matches: 6. The CDR3 is 15 amino acids. The CDR3 reads CASSALLAGGYEQYF. For the CDR3, the DNA is TGTGCCAGCAGCGCTCTACTAGCGGGGGGTTACGAGCAGTACTTC.